The source of this T cell receptor (beta chain) is a study of T cell repertoires in cytomegalovirus infection. Study background: Recently described HLA-C-restricted plus well-studied HLA-B-restricted CMV epitopes were used. Study-wide findings and caveats: HLA-C-restricted, CMV-specific TCR beta clonotypes were dominant ex vivo. Summed public TCR beta family frequency identified CMV carriers bearing the relevant HLA.

The germline V gene encodes CDR1 SGHTA and CDR2 FQGNSA. CDR3 length: 15 residues. Losses at the gene ends were 4 bases for V and 3 bases for J; bases not matched to a gene: 5. TCRdb re-analysed the reads in MiXCR, keeping a single row per CDR3 protein. In the table there are some 480,000 distinct CDR3 sequences, roughly a third of which are singletons. At least ten counts were recorded for this clonotype. The antigen is not known. This TCR came from a human donor in good health (CMV status not recorded). Some clones in this sample may be carry-over from other donors' samples. The chain joins TRBV7-2 to TRBJ2-7, with 11 bases aligning to TRBD2. Material: cultured PBMCs, obtained from culture after CMV antigen stimulation. Written as DNA, the CDR3 is TGTGCCAGCAGCTCTGGACTAGCGGGTTTCTACGAGCAGTACTTC. This codes for CASSSGLAGFYEQYF.